The clone carrying this T cell receptor beta chain was seen a few times. Its antigen is still unknown. This sample was taken from a study of response to subunit inactivated influenza vaccine. Regarding the study as a whole: There was a suggestion from the authors that each seasonal influenza vaccination recruits few new T cells.

The CDR3 loop spans 16 amino acids. Losses at the gene ends were 7 bases for V and 5 bases for J; bases not matched to a gene: 9. Germline values: CDR1 MDHEN, CDR2 SYDVKM. Using its own MiXCR run on the RT-PCR reads, TCRdb lists one record per CDR3 protein. This sample has a few hundred thousand distinct CDR3 sequences, with approximately 23% found just once. The J gene is TRBJ2-3, the V gene TRBV28, with TRBD2 matching over 13 bases. The receptor was derived from a man between 50 and 75 years old who received an inactivated influenza vaccine. The sample was PBMCs from blood, taken 21 months after vaccination. The CDR3 loop is CASNPGLAGPGDTQYF. The CDR3 DNA reads TGTGCCAGCAATCCGGGACTAGCGGGACCCGGAGATACGCAGTATTTT.